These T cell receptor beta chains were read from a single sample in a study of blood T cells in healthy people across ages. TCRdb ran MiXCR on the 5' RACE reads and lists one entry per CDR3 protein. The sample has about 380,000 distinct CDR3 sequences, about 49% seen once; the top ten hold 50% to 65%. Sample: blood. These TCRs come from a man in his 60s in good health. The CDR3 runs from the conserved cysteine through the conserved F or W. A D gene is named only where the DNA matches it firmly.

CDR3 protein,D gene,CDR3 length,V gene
CASSPRGASGSSHNEQFF,TRBD2,18,TRBV7-2
CASSSDRRGTQYF,.,13,TRBV4-3
CACGGQNSYEQYF,.,13,TRBV30
CASSLSGGATDTQYF,.,15,TRBV5-6
CSVGDRGLRTEAFF,TRBD1,14,TRBV29-1
CSATDPRGRGGYLQFF,TRBD2,16,TRBV20-1
CASRHRDRVGDGYTF,TRBD1,15,TRBV19
CASSASPGTGAYNEQFF,TRBD1,17,TRBV28
CASSLVPNIPHYGYTF,.,16,TRBV11-2
CASSPRTGVRQETQYF,TRBD1,16,TRBV28